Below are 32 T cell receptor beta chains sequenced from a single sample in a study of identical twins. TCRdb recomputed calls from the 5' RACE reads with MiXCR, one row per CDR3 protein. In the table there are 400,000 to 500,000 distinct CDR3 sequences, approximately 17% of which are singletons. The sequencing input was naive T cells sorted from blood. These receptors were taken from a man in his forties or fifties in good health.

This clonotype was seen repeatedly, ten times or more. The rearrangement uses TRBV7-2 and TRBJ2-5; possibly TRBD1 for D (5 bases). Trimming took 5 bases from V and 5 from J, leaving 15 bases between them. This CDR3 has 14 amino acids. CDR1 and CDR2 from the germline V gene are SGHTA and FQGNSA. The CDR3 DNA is TGTGCCAGCAGCCCCCATCCAGGGCGGGAGACCCAGTACTTC. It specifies CASSPHPGRETQYF.

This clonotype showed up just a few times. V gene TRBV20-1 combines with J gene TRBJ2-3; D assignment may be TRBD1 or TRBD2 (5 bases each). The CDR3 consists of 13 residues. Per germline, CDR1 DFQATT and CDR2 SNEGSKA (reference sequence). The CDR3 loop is CSTEGPRADTQYF. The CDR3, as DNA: TGCAGCACCGAGGGGCCCCGGGCAGATACGCAGTATTTT.

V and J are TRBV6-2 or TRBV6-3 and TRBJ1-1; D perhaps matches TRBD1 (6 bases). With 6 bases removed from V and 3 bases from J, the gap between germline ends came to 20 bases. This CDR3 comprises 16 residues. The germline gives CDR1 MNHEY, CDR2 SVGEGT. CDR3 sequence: CASSQLHRDRDTEAFF. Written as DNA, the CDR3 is TGTGCCAGCAGCCAACTCCACAGGGATCGGGACACTGAAGCTTTCTTT.

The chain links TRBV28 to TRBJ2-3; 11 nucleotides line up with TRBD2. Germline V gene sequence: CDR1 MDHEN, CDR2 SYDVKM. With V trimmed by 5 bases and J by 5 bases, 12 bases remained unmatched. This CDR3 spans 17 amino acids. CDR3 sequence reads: CASSLYPTSGMKDTQYF. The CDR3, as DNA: TGTGCCAGCAGTCTATATCCGACTAGCGGGATGAAAGATACGCAGTATTTT.

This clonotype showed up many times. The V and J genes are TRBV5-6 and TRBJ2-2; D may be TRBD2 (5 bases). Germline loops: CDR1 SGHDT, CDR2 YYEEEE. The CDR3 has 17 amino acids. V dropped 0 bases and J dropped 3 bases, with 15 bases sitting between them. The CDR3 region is CASSLVLTPADTGELFF. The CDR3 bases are TGTGCCAGCAGCTTGGTCCTGACTCCAGCGGACACCGGGGAGCTGTTTTTT.

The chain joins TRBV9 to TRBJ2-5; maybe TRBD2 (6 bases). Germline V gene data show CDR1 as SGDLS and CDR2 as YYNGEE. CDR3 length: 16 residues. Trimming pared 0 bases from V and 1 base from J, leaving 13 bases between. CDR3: CASSVEGRGTQETQYF. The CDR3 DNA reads TGTGCCAGCAGCGTAGAGGGACGGGGGACCCAAGAGACCCAGTACTTC.

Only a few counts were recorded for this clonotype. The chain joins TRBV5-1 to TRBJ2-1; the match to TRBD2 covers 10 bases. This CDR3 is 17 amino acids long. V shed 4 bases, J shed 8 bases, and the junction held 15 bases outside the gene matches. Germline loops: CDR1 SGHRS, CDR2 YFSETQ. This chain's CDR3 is CASSPTSGTRPLDEQFF. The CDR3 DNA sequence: TGCGCCAGCAGCCCTACTAGCGGGACCCGCCCTCTCGATGAGCAGTTCTTC.

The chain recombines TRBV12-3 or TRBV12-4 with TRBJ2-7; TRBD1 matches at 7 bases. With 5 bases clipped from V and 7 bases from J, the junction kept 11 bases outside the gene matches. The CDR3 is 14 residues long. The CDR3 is CASSPQGPKGEQYF. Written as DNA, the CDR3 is TGTGCCAGCAGTCCACAGGGGCCCAAGGGGGAGCAGTACTTC.

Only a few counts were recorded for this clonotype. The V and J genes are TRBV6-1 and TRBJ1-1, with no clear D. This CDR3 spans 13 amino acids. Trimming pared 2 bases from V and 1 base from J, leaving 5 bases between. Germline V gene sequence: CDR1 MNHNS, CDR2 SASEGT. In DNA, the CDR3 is TGTGCCAGCAGTGAACGGTCGAACACTGAAGCTTTCTTT. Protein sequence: CASSERSNTEAFF.

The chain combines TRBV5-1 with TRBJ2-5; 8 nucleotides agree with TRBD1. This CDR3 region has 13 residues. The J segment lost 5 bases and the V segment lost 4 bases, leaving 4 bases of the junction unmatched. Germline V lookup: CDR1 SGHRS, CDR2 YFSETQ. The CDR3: CASSPTGVETQYF. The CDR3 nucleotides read TGCGCCAGCAGCCCGACAGGGGTCGAGACCCAGTACTTC.

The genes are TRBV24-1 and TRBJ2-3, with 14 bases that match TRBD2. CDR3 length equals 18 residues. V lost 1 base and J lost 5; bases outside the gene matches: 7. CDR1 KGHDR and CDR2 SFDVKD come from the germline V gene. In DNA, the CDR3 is TGTGCCACCAGTGATTTTGATTACGGACTAGCGGGAGGAGATACGCAGTATTTT. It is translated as CATSDFDYGLAGGDTQYF.

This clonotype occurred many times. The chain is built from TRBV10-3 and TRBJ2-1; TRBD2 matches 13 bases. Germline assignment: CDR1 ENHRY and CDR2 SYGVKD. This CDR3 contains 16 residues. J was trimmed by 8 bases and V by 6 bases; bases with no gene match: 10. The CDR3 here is CAISRRTSGSGDEQFF. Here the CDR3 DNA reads TGTGCCATCAGCCGACGGACTAGCGGGAGTGGTGATGAGCAGTTCTTC.

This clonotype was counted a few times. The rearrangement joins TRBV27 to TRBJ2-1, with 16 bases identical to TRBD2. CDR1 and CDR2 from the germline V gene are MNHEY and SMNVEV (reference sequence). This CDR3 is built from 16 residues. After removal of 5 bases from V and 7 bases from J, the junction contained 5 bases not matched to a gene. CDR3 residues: CASSKGTSGRGNEQFF. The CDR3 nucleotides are TGTGCCAGCAGTAAAGGGACTAGCGGGAGGGGGAATGAGCAGTTCTTC.

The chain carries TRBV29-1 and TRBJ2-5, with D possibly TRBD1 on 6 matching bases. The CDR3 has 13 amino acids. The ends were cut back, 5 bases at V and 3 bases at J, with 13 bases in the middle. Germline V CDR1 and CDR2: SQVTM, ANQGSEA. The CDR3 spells CSVILRGKETQYF. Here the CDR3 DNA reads TGCAGCGTTATCCTGAGGGGGAAAGAGACCCAGTACTTC.

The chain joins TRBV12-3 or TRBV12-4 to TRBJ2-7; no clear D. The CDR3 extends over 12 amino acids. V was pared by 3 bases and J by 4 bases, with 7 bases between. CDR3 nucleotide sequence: TGTGCCAGCAGTTTGGAATGGTACGAGCAGTACTTC. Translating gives CASSLEWYEQYF.

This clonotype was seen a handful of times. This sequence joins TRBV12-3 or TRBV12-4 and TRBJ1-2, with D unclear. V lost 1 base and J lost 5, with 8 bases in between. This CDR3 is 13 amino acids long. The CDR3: CASSLGGRYGYTF. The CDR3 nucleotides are TGTGCCAGCAGTTTAGGTGGTCGATATGGCTACACCTTC.

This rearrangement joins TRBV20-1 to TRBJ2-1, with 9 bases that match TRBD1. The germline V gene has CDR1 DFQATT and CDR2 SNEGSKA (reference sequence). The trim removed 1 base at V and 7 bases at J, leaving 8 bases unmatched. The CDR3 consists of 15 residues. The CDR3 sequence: CSARARDRVRNEQFF. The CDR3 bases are TGCAGTGCTAGAGCCCGGGACAGGGTGAGAAATGAGCAGTTCTTC.

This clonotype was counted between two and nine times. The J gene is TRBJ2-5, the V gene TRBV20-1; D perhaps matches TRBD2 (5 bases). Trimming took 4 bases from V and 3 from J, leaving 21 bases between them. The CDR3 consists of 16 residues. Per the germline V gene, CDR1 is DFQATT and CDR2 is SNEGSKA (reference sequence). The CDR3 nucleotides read TGCAGTGCTACCCCAGCGGTAGGACGGTATGAAGAGACCCAGTACTTC. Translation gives CSATPAVGRYEETQYF.

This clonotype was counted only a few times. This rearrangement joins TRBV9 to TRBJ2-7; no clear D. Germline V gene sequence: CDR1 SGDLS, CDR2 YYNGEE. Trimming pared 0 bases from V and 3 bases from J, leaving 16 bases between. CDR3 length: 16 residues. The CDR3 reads CASSVVATAILYEQYF. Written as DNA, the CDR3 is TGTGCCAGCAGCGTAGTCGCGACTGCGATTCTCTACGAGCAGTACTTC.

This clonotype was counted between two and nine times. The CDR3 nucleotides read TGCAGTGCTAGAGATAGCGGGAGGGCCCTTGAGCAGTTCTTC. This sequence encodes CSARDSGRALEQFF. The chain has TRBV20-1 and TRBJ2-1, with 11 bases matching TRBD2. CDR1 is DFQATT and CDR2 is SNEGSKA in the germline V gene (reference sequence). The junction had 4 bases not matched to a gene; V was cut back by 0 bases and J by 9 bases. This CDR3 contains 14 residues.

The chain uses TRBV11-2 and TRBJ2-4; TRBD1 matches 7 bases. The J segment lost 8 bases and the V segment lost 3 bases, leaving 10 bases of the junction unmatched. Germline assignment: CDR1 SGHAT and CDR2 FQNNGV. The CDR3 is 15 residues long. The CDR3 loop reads CASSFQQGTADIQYF. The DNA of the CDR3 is TGTGCCAGCAGCTTTCAACAGGGGACGGCTGACATTCAGTACTTC.

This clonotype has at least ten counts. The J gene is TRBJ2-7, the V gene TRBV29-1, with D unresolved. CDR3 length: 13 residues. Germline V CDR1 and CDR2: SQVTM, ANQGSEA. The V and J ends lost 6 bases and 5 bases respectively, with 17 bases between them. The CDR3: CSVLRWGRHEQYF. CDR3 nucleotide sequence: TGCAGCGTCCTCCGTTGGGGTAGGCACGAGCAGTACTTC.

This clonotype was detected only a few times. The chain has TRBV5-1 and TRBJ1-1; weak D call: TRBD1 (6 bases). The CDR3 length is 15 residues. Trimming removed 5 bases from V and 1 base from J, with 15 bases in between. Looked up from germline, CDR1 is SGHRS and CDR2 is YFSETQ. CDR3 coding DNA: TGCGCCAGCAGTCCTCAGGGGTCCGCGAACACTGAAGCTTTCTTT. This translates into CASSPQGSANTEAFF. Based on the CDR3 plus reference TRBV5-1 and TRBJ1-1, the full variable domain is KAGVTQTPRYLIKTRGQQVTLSCSPISGHRSVSWYQQTPGQGLQFLFEYFSETQRNKGNFPGRFSGRQFSNSRSEMNVSTLELGDSALYLCASSPQGSANTEAFFGQGTRLTVV.

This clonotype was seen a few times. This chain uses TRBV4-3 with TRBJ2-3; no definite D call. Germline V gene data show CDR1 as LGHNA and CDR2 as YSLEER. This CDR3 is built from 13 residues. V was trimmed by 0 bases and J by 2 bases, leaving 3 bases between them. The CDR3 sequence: CASSQESTDTQYF. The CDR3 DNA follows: TGCGCCAGCAGCCAAGAATCCACAGATACGCAGTATTTT.

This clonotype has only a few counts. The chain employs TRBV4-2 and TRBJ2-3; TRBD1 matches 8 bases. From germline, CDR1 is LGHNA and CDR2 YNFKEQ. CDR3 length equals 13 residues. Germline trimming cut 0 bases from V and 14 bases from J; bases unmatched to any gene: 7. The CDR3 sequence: CASSQEWTGKGYF. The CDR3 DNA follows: TGTGCCAGCAGCCAAGAATGGACAGGGAAGGGGTATTTT.

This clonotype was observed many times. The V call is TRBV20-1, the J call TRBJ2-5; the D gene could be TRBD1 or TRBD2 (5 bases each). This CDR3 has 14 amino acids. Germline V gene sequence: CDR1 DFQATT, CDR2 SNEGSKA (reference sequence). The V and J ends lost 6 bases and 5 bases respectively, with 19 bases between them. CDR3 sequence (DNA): TGCAGTGCCCAACGGGGACCAGCCAGGGAGACCCAGTACTTC. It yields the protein CSAQRGPARETQYF.

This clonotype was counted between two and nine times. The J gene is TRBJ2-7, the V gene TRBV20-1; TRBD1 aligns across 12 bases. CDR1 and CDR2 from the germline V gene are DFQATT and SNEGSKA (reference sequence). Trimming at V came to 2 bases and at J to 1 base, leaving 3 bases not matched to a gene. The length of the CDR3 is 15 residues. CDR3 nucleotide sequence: TGCAGTGCTAGACCGGGACAGGGGGCGTCCTACGAGCAGTACTTC. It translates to CSARPGQGASYEQYF.

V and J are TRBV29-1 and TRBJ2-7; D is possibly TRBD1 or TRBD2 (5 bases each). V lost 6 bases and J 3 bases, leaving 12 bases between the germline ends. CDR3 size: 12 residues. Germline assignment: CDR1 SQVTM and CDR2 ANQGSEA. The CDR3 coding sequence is TGCAGCGTAGCCCGGGACGGCTACGAGCAGTACTTC. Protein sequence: CSVARDGYEQYF.

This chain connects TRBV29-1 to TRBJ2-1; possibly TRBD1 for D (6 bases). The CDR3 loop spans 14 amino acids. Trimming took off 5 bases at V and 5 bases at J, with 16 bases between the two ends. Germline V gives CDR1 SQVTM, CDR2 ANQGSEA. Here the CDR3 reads CSVRRAGDDNEQFF. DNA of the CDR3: TGCAGCGTTCGGCGGGCAGGGGATGACAATGAGCAGTTCTTC.

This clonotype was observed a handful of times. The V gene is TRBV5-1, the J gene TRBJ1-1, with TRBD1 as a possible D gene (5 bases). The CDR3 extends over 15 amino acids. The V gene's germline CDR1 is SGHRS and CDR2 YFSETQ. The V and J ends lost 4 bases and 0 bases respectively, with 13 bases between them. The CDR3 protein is CASSRSGSMNTEAFF. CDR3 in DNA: TGCGCCAGCAGCAGATCAGGGAGTATGAACACTGAAGCTTTCTTT. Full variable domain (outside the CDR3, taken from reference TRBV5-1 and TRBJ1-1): KAGVTQTPRYLIKTRGQQVTLSCSPISGHRSVSWYQQTPGQGLQFLFEYFSETQRNKGNFPGRFSGRQFSNSRSEMNVSTLELGDSALYLCASSRSGSMNTEAFFGQGTRLTVV.

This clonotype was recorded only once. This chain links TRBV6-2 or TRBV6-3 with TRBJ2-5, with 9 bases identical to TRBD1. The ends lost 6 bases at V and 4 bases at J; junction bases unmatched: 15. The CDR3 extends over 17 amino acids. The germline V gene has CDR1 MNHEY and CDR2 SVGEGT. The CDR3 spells CASSPGTGPARGETQYF. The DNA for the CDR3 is TGTGCCAGCAGCCCCGGGACAGGGCCTGCTAGAGGAGAGACCCAGTACTTC.

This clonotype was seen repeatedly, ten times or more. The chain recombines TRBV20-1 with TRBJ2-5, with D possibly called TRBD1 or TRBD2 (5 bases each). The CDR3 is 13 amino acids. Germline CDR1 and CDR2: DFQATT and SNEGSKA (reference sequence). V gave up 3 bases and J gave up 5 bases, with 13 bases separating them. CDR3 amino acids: CSASYWGGETQYF. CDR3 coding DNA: TGCAGTGCTAGTTATTGGGGCGGGGAGACCCAGTACTTC.